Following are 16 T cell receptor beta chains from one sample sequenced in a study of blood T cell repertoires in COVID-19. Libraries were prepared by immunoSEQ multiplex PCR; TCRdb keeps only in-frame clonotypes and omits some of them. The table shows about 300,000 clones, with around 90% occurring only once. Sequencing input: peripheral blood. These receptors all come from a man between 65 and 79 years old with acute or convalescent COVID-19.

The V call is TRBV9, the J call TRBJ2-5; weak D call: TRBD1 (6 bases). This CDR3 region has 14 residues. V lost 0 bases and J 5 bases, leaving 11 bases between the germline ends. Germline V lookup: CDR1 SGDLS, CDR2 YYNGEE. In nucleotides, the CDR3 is TGTGCCAGCAGCGTAGGTCCGAGGGGGGAGACCCAGTACTTC. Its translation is CASSVGPRGETQYF. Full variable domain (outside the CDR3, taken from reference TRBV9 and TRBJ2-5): DSGVTQTPKHLITATGQRVTLRCSPRSGDLSVYWYQQSLDQGLQFLIQYYNGEERAKGNILERFSAQQFPDLHSELNLSSLELGDSALYFCASSVGPRGETQYFGPGTRLLVL.

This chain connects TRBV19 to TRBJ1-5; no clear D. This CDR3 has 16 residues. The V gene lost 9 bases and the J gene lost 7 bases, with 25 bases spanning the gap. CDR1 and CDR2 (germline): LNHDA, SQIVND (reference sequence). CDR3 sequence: CASCIGAGGSRQPQHF. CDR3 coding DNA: TGTGCCAGCTGTATAGGAGCAGGAGGGAGCAGGCAGCCCCAGCATTTT.

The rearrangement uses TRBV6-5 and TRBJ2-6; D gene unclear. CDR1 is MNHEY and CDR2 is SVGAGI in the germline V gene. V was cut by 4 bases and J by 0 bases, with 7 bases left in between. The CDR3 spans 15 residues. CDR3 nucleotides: TGTGCCAGCAGTTTTAGAAGCTCTGGGGCCAACGTCCTGACTTTC. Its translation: CASSFRSSGANVLTF.

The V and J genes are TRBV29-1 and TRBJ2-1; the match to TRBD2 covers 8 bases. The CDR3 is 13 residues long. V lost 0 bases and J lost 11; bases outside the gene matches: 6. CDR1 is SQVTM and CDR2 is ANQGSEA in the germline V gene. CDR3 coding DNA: TGCAGCGTTGAAGATCGGGGGGGGTTGAAGCAGTTCTTC. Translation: CSVEDRGGLKQFF.

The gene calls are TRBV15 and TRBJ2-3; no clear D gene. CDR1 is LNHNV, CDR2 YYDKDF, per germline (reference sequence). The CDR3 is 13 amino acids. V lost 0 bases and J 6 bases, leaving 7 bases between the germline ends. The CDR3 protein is CATSRDTRDTQYF. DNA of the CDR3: TGTGCCACCAGCAGAGATACTCGGGATACGCAGTATTTT.

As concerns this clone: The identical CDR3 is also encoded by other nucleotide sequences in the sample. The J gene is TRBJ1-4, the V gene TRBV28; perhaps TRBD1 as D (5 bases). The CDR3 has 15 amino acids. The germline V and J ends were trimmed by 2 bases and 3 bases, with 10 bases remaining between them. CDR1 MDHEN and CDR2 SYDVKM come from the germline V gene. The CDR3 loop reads CASSLLSGSNEKLFF. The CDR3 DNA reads TGTGCCAGCAGTTTACTATCAGGGTCTAATGAAAAACTGTTTTTT.

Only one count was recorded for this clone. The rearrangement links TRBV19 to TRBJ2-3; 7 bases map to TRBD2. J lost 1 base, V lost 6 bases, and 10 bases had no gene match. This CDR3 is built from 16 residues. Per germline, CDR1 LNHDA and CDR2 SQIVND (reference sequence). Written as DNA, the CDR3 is TGTGCCAGTAGCAAACGTTTAGCGGGCCGCACAGATACGCAGTATTTT. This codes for CASSKRLAGRTDTQYF.

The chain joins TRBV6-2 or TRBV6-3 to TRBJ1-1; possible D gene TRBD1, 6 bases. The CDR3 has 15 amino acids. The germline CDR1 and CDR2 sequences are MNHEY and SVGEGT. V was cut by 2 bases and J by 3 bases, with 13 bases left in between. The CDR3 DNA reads TGTGCCAGCAGTTACATCAGGGGTTCGTACACTGAAGCTTTCTTT. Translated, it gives CASSYIRGSYTEAFF.

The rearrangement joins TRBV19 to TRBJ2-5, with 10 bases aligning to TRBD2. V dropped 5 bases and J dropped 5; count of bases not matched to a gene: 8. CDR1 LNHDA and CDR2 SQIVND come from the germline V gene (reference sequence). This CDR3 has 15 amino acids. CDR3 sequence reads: CASSSKRGGAETQYF. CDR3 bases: TGTGCCAGTAGTTCAAAGCGGGGGGGGGCCGAGACCCAGTACTTC.

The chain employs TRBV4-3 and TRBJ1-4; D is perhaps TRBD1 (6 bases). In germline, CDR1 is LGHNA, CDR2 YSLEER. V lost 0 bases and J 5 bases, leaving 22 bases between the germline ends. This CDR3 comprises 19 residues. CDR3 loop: CASSQDRTTRDTANEKLFF. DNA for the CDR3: TGCGCCAGCAGCCAAGACAGGACCACCCGGGACACAGCAAATGAAAAACTGTTTTTT.

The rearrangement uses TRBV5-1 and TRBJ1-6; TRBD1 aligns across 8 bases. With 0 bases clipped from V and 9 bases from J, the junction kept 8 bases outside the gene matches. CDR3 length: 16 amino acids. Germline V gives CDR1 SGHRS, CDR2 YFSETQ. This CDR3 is CASSLGGTGGGSPLHF. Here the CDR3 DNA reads TGCGCCAGCAGCTTGGGGGGGACAGGAGGAGGTTCACCCCTCCACTTT. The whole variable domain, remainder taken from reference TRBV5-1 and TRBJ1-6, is KAGVTQTPRYLIKTRGQQVTLSCSPISGHRSVSWYQQTPGQGLQFLFEYFSETQRNKGNFPGRFSGRQFSNSRSEMNVSTLELGDSALYLCASSLGGTGGGSPLHFGNGTRLTVT.

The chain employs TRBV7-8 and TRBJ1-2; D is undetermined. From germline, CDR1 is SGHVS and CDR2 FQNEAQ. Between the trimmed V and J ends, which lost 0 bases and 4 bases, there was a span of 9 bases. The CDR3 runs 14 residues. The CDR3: CASSLAGSAYGYTF. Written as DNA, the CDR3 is TGTGCCAGCAGCTTAGCGGGCAGTGCCTATGGCTACACCTTC.

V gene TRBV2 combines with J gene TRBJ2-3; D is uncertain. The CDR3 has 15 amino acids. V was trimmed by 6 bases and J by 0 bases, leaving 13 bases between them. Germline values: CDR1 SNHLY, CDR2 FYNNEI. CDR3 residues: CASSQDFGSTDTQYF. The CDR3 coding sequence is TGTGCCAGCAGCCAAGATTTCGGGAGCACAGATACGCAGTATTTT.

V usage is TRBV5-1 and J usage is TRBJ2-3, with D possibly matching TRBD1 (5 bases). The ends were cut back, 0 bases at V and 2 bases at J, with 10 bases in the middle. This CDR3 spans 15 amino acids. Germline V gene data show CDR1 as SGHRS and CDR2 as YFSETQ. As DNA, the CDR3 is TGCGCCAGCAGCTTGGCCGCAGGGTACACAGATACGCAGTATTTT. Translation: CASSLAAGYTDTQYF.

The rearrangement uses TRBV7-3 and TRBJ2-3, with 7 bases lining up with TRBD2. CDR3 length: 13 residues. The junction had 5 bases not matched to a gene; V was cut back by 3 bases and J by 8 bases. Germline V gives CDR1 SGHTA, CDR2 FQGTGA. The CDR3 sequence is CASSLTSGGTQYF. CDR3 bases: TGTGCCAGCAGCTTGACATCGGGAGGTACGCAGTATTTT.

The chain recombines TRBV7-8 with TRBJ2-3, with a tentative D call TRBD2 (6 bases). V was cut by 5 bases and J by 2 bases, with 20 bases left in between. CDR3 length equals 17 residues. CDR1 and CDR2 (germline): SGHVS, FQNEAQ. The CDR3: CASSPRSSVGSTDTQYF. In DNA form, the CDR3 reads TGTGCCAGCAGCCCGCGATCTAGCGTCGGCTCCACAGATACGCAGTATTTT. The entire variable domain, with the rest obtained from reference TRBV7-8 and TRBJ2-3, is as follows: GAGVSQSPRYKVAKRGQDVALRCDPISGHVSLFWYQQALGQGPEFLTYFQNEAQLDKSGLPSDRFFAERPEGSVSTLKIQRTQQEDSAVYLCASSPRSSVGSTDTQYFGPGTRLTVL.